This T cell receptor (beta chain) is drawn from a study of CD8 T cell repertoires and HIV-1 epitope variants. Repertoires were generated with immunoSEQ multiplex PCR, while TCRdb's copy carries only in-frame clones and drops some. Seen here are 5,400 or so clones, roughly 70% observed once, and the top ten hold roughly two fifths. Trimming removed 4 bases from V and 3 bases from J; junction bases left unmatched: 5. The germline CDR1 and CDR2 sequences are SGHDT and YYEEEE. This CDR3 is 15 amino acids long. This clone was counted only a few times. Its antigen is unknown. V and J are TRBV5-6 and TRBJ1-2, with 11 nucleotides matching TRBD1. The sample comprised cultured CD8+ T cells derived from PBMCs. The origin of this receptor is a male donor with HIV. CDR3 sequence: CASSPGQGVDYGYTF. The DNA for the CDR3 is TGTGCCAGCAGCCCGGGACAGGGGGTCGACTATGGCTACACCTTC. Together with reference TRBV5-6 and TRBJ1-2, the CDR3 gives the full variable domain: DAGVTQSPTHLIKTRGQQVTLRCSPKSGHDTVSWYQQALGQGPQFIFQYYEEEERQRGNFPDRFSGHQFPNYSSELNVNALLLGDSALYLCASSPGQGVDYGYTFGSGTRLTVV.